This TCR beta chain was recovered during a study of cytomegalovirus exposure and HLA in healthy donors. The V gene's germline CDR1 is MGHDK and CDR2 SYGVNS. The CDR3 totals 13 residues. V was trimmed by 7 bases and J by 8 bases, leaving 14 bases between them. The PCR was carried out with 60 Vbeta primers and 13 Jbeta primers. Clones were sequenced by immunoSEQ multiplex PCR, and TCRdb holds only the in-frame ones, with some missing. In the table there are around 140,000 clones, 80% to 85% of which are singletons. This TCR derives from a woman in her 30s in good health and CMV-seronegative. Sequencing was done on a sample of PBMCs. This chain links TRBV25-1 with TRBJ1-4, with D unresolved. The CDR3 protein is CASTGRGGEKLFF. CDR3 in DNA: TGTGCCAGCACCGGACGGGGAGGGGAAAAACTGTTTTTT.